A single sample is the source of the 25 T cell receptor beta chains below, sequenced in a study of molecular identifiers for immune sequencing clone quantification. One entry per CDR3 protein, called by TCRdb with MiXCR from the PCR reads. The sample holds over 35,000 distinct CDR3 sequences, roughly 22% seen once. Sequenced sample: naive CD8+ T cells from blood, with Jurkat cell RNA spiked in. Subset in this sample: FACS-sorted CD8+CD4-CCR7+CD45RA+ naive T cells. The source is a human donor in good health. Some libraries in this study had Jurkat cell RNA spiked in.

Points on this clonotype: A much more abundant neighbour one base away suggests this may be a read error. The CDR3 spells CASSLGHMVYNEQFF. The CDR3 nucleotides are TGTGCCAGCAGCTTGGGCCATATGGTTTACAATGAGCAGTTCTTC. The chain couples TRBV5-3 to TRBJ2-1; D is unclear. TRBV5-3 is an open reading frame whose function is uncertain. The CDR3 extends over 15 amino acids.

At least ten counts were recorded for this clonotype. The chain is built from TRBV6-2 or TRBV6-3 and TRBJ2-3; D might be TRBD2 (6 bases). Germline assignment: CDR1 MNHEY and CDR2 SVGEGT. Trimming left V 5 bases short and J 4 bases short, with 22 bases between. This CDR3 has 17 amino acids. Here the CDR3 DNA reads TGTGCCAGCAGTCTCTCGCCGGGACTCATTGCGGCAGATACGCAGTATTTT. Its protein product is CASSLSPGLIAADTQYF.

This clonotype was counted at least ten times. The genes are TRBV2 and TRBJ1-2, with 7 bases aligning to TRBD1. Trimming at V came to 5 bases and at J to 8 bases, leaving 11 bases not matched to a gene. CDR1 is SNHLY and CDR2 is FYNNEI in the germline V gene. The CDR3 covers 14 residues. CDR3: CASSPTGAGVGYTF. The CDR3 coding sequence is TGTGCCAGCAGTCCCACAGGGGCGGGGGTCGGCTACACCTTC.

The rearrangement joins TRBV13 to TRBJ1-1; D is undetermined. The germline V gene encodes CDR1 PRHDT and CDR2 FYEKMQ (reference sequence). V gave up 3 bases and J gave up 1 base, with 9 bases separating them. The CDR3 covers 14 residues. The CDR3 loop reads CASSLESGNTEAFF. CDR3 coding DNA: TGTGCCAGCAGCTTGGAATCAGGGAACACTGAAGCTTTCTTT.

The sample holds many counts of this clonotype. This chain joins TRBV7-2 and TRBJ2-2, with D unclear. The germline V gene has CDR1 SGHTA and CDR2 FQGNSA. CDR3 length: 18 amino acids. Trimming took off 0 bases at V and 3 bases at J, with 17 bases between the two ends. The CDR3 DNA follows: TGTGCCAGCAGCTTAGCGGGCGCGGAGCGACTGGACACCGGGGAGCTGTTTTTT. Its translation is CASSLAGAERLDTGELFF.

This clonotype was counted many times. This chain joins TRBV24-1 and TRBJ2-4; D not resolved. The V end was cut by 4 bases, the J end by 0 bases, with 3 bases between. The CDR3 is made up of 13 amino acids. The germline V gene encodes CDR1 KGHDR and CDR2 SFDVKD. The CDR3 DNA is TGTGCCACCAGTGAAGTAGCCAAAAACATTCAGTACTTC. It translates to CATSEVAKNIQYF.

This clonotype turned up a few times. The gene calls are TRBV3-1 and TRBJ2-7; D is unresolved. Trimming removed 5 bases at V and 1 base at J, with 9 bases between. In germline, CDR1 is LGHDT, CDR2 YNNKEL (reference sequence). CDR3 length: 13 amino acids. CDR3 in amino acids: CASSAGHSYEQYF. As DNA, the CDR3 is TGTGCCAGCAGCGCTGGCCATTCCTACGAGCAGTACTTC.

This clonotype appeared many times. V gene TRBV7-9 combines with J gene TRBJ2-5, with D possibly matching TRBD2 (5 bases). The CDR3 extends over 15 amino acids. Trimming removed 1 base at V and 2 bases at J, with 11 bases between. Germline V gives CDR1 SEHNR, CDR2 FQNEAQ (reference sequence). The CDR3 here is CASSLGGDPQETQYF. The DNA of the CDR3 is TGTGCCAGCAGCTTAGGGGGAGACCCTCAAGAGACCCAGTACTTC.

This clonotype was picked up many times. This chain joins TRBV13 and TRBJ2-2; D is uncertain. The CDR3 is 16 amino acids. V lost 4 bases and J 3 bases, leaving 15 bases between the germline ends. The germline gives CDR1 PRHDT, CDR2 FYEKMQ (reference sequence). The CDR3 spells CASSSSIQRYTGELFF. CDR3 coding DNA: TGTGCCAGCAGCTCCAGTATTCAGAGGTACACCGGGGAGCTGTTTTTT.

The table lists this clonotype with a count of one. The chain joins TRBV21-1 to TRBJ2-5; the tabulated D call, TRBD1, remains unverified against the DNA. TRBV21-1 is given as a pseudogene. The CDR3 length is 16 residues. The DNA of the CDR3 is TGTGCCAGCAGCAAAGGTGAAGGGGGCCGGCAAGAGACCCAGTACTTC. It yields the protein CASSKGEGGRQETQYF.

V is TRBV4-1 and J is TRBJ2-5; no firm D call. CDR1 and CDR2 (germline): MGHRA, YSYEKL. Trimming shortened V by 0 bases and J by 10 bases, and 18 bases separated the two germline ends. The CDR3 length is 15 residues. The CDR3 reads CASSQDLGFSEVQYF. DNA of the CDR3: TGCGCCAGCAGCCAAGATCTGGGTTTCAGTGAGGTCCAGTACTTC.

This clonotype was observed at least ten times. The CDR3 DNA follows: TGTGCCAGCAGCCAAGATAGGGTCCACGAGCAGTACTTC. Its protein is CASSQDRVHEQYF. The gene calls are TRBV14 and TRBJ2-7; D is unclear. CDR1 and CDR2 from the germline V gene are SGHDN and FVKESK. The CDR3 loop spans 13 amino acids. Deletions cut 0 bases from V and 5 bases from J, with 8 bases between.

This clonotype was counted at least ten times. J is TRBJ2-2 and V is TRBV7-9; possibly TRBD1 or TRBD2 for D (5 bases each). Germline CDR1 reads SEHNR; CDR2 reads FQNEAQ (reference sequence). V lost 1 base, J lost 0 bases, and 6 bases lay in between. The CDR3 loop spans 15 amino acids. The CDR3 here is CASSLGGPNTGELFF. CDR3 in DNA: TGTGCCAGCAGCTTAGGGGGACCGAACACCGGGGAGCTGTTTTTT.

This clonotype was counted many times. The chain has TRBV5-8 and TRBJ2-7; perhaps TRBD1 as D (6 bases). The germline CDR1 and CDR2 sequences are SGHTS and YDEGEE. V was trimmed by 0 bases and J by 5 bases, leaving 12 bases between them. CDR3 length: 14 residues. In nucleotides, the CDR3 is TGTGCCAGCAGCTTGGGGCAGGGGACCGACGAGCAGTACTTC. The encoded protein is CASSLGQGTDEQYF.

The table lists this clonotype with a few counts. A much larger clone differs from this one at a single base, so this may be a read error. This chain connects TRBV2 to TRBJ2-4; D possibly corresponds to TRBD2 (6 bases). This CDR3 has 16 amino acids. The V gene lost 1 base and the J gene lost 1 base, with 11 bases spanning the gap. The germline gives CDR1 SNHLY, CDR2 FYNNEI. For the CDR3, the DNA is TGTGCCAGCAGTGAAGGTCTCGGGGGTGCCAAAAACATTCAGTACTTC. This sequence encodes CASSEGLGGAKNIQYF.

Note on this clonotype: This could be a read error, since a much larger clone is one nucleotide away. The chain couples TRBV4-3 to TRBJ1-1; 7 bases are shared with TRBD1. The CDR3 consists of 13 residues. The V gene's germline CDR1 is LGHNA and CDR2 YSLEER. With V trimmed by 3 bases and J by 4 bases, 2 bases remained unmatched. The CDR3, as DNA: TGCGCCAGCAGCCATGGGGACAGCACTGAAGCTTTCTTT. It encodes CASSHGDSTEAFF.

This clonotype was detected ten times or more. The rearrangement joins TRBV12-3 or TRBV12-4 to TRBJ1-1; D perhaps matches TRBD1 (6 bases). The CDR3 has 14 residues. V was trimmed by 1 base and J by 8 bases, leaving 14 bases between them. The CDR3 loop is CASSLVSPGAEAFF. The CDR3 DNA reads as TGTGCCAGCAGTTTAGTAAGTCCAGGGGCAGAAGCTTTCTTT.

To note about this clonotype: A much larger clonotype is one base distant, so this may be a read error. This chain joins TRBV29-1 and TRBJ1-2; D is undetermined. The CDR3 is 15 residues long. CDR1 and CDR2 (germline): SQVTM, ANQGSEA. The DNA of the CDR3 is TGCAGCGTTGAACCGGAGCGGGGTTTGGGCTATGGCTACCCCTTC. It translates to CSVEPERGLGYGYPF. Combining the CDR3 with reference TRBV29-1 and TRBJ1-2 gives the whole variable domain SAVISQKPSRDICQRGTSLTIQCQVDSQVTMMFWYRQQPGQSLTLIATANQGSEATYESGFVIDKFPISRPNLTFSTLTVSNMSPEDSSIYLCSVEPERGLGYGYPFGSGTRLTVV.

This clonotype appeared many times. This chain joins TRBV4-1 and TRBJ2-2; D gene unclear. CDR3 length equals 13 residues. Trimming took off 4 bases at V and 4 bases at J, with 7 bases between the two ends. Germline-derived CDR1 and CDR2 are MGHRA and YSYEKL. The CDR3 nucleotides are TGCGCCAGCAGCCCGAGCAGCACCGGGGAGCTGTTTTTT. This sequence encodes CASSPSSTGELFF.

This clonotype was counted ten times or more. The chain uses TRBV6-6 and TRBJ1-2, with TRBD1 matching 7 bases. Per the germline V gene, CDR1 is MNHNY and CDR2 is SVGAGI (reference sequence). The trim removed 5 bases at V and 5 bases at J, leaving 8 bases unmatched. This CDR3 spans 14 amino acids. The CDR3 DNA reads TGTGCCAGCAGTCAAGGACAGGAGGCATATGGCTACACCTTC. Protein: CASSQGQEAYGYTF.

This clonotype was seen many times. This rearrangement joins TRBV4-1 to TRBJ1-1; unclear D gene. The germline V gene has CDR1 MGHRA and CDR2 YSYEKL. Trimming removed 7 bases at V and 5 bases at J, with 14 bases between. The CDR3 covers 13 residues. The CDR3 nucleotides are TGCGCCAGCAACCCTGACCCCGAGACTGAAGCTTTCTTT. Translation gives CASNPDPETEAFF.

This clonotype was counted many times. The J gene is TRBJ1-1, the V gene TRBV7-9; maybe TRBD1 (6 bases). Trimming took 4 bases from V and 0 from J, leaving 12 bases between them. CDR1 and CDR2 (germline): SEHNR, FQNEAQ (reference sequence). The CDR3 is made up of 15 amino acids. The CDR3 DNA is TGTGCCAGCAGCTCCGGGGGGCTCATGAACACTGAAGCTTTCTTT. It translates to CASSSGGLMNTEAFF.

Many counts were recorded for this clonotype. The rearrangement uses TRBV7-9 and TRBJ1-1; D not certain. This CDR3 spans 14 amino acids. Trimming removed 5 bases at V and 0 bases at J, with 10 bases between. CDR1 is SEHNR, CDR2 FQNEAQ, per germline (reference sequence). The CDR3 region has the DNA TGTGCCAGCAGCCTACAGATTCTGAACACTGAAGCTTTCTTT. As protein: CASSLQILNTEAFF.

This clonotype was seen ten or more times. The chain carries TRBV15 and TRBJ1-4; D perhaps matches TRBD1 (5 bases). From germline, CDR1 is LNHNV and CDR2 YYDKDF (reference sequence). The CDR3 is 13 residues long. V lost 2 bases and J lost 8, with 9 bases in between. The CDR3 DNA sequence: TGTGCCACCAGCAGACAGGGACGCGAAAAACTGTTTTTT. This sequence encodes CATSRQGREKLFF.

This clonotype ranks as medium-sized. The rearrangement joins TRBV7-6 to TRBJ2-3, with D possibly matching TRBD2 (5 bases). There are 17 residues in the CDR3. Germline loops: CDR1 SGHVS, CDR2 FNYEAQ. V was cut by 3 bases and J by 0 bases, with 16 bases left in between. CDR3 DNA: TGTGCCAGCAGCTTGCCTCGGAGGTCAACTAGCACAGATACGCAGTATTTT. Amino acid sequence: CASSLPRRSTSTDTQYF.